These 23 T cell receptor beta chains were sequenced from one sample in a study of blood T cell repertoires in COVID-19. Sequencing used immunoSEQ multiplex PCR; TCRdb keeps in-frame clones, though not all of them. The table has roughly 76,000 clones, approximately 90% seen once. Input material: peripheral blood. Receptors originate from a woman aged 55-69 years with active COVID-19.

The genes are TRBV7-2 and TRBJ1-5, with D perhaps matching TRBD1 (5 bases). This CDR3 comprises 13 residues. CDR1 is SGHTA and CDR2 is FQGNSA in the germline V gene. V gave up 2 bases and J gave up 11 bases, with 13 bases separating them. The DNA for the CDR3 is TGTGCCAGCAGCTTAAGCATCGAAGGGGCCCAGCATTTT. This gives the protein CASSLSIEGAQHF.

The chain links TRBV3-1 (or the pseudogene TRBV3-2) to TRBJ1-2; TRBD1 might be the D (5 bases). Germline V gives CDR1 LGHDT, CDR2 YNNKEL (reference sequence). The CDR3 is 14 amino acids. Between the trimmed V and J ends, which lost 2 bases and 1 base, there was a span of 8 bases. DNA for the CDR3: TGTGCCAGCAGCCAACCGACAGTTAACTATGGCTACACCTTC. This gives the protein CASSQPTVNYGYTF.

V and J are TRBV30 and TRBJ1-1; the D gene is possibly TRBD1 (5 bases). The CDR3 is 12 residues long. Trimming shortened V by 0 bases and J by 11 bases, and 13 bases separated the two germline ends. Germline assignment: CDR1 GTSNPN and CDR2 SVGIG (reference sequence). The CDR3 protein is CAWSVGPAGAFF. The CDR3 DNA is TGTGCCTGGAGTGTGGGGCCCGCAGGGGCTTTCTTT.

V is TRBV28 and J is TRBJ1-5; possible D gene TRBD1, 6 bases. Trimming cost V 3 bases and J 2 bases, with 14 bases left between them. The CDR3 totals 16 residues. CDR1 and CDR2 (germline): MDHEN, SYDVKM. Here the CDR3 reads CASSFQGPGGNQPQHF. The CDR3, as DNA: TGTGCCAGCAGTTTTCAGGGGCCCGGGGGCAATCAGCCCCAGCATTTT.

This chain connects TRBV7-2 to TRBJ2-4, with TRBD1 as a possible D gene (5 bases). Germline assignment: CDR1 SGHTA and CDR2 FQGNSA. Trimming shortened V by 5 bases and J by 5 bases, and 13 bases separated the two germline ends. There are 14 residues in the CDR3. CDR3 sequence: CASSVRQGQNIQYF. The CDR3 region has the DNA TGTGCCAGCAGCGTCAGGCAGGGCCAAAACATTCAGTACTTC.

V usage is TRBV5-1 and J usage is TRBJ2-1; 8 bases are a match to TRBD2. Germline V lookup: CDR1 SGHRS, CDR2 YFSETQ. The CDR3 contains 14 residues. V shed 0 bases, J shed 10 bases, and the junction held 6 bases outside the gene matches. DNA for the CDR3: TGCGCCAGCAGCTTGGCGAGCGGGAGTTTCGAGCAGTTCTTC. Translating it yields CASSLASGSFEQFF. Full variable domain (outside the CDR3, taken from reference TRBV5-1 and TRBJ2-1): KAGVTQTPRYLIKTRGQQVTLSCSPISGHRSVSWYQQTPGQGLQFLFEYFSETQRNKGNFPGRFSGRQFSNSRSEMNVSTLELGDSALYLCASSLASGSFEQFFGPGTRLTVL.

The chain recombines TRBV18 with TRBJ2-7; TRBD1 aligns across 8 bases. J was trimmed by 1 base and V by 4 bases; bases with no gene match: 15. CDR1 is KGHSH and CDR2 is LQKENI in the germline V gene. The CDR3 runs 18 residues. As DNA, the CDR3 is TGTGCCAGCTCACTTAGAAACCCTTCCGGGACAGGATCCTACGAGCAGTACTTC. It encodes CASSLRNPSGTGSYEQYF. Complete variable domain (other parts from reference TRBV18 and TRBJ2-7): NAGVMQNPRHLVRRRGQEARLRCSPMKGHSHVYWYRQLPEEGLKFMVYLQKENIIDESGMPKERFSAEFPKEGPSILRIQQVVRGDSAAYFCASSLRNPSGTGSYEQYFGPGTRLTVT.

This chain uses TRBV30 with TRBJ2-1; 8 bases align to TRBD2. J lost 7 bases, V lost 2 bases, and 4 bases had no gene match. Germline V gene data show CDR1 as GTSNPN and CDR2 as SVGIG (reference sequence). CDR3 length: 13 residues. CDR3 coding DNA: TGTGCCTGGAGTAGCGGGAGACTAAATGAGCAGTTCTTC. Its protein is CAWSSGRLNEQFF.

This chain joins TRBV2 and TRBJ2-1; 8 positions agree with TRBD2. V lost 11 bases, J lost 6 bases, and 9 bases stayed unmatched. This CDR3 spans 13 amino acids. CDR1 is SNHLY, CDR2 FYNNEI, per germline. The CDR3: CAGGTGGRNEQFF. Here the CDR3 DNA reads TGTGCCGGGGGAACGGGAGGGCGCAATGAGCAGTTCTTC.

J is TRBJ2-7 and V is TRBV28; D is unresolved. This CDR3 region has 13 residues. Trimming took off 5 bases at V and 2 bases at J, with 10 bases between the two ends. Germline V gene data show CDR1 as MDHEN and CDR2 as SYDVKM. The CDR3 DNA is TGTGCCAGCAGTCTGCAGGCGCCCTACGAGCAGTACTTC. Its translation is CASSLQAPYEQYF.

The rearrangement joins TRBV7-2 to TRBJ2-3; 9 nucleotides align to TRBD2. There are 14 residues in the CDR3. After removal of 5 bases from V and 1 base from J, the junction contained 1 base not matched to a gene. CDR1 and CDR2 from the germline V gene are SGHTA and FQGNSA. CDR3 loop: CASSQREGTDTQYF. In DNA form, the CDR3 reads TGTGCCAGCAGCCAGCGGGAGGGCACAGATACGCAGTATTTT.

The V gene is TRBV11-2, the J gene TRBJ1-1; D may be TRBD1 (6 bases). The CDR3 has 14 residues. V was shortened by 5 bases and J by 6 bases, with 16 bases between the two germline ends. In germline, CDR1 is SGHAT, CDR2 FQNNGV. CDR3 amino acids: CASSPPRGRAEAFF. In nucleotides, the CDR3 is TGTGCCAGCAGCCCCCCCAGGGGTAGAGCTGAAGCTTTCTTT.

The rearrangement links TRBV10-3 to TRBJ1-1; no clear D gene. CDR3 length: 15 amino acids. Trimming stripped 1 base from V and 1 base from J, with 10 bases between. Germline assignment: CDR1 ENHRY and CDR2 SYGVKD. The CDR3 loop is CAISELAPGNTEAFF. Written as DNA, the CDR3 is TGTGCCATCAGTGAGTTGGCCCCGGGGAACACTGAAGCTTTCTTT.

This clone showed up just a few times. The chain carries TRBV7-2 and TRBJ1-1; 7 bases are shared with TRBD1. CDR1 and CDR2 from the germline V gene are SGHTA and FQGNSA. The CDR3 contains 15 residues. Unmatched junction bases numbered 10, after V lost 5 bases and J lost 4 bases. The CDR3 DNA follows: TGTGCCAGCAGCGAACAGACAGGGCGGAGCACTGAAGCTTTCTTT. This sequence encodes CASSEQTGRSTEAFF.

The chain uses TRBV5-1 and TRBJ1-1; a possible D gene is TRBD1 (5 bases). The V gene lost 0 bases and the J gene lost 8 bases, with 17 bases spanning the gap. The CDR3 extends over 15 amino acids. The germline gives CDR1 SGHRS, CDR2 YFSETQ. Here the CDR3 DNA reads TGCGCCAGCAGCTTGGCGACAGACACTCTAACCGAAGCTTTCTTT. It encodes CASSLATDTLTEAFF.

V gene TRBV7-6 combines with J gene TRBJ1-1, with TRBD1 matching 7 bases. The CDR3 contains 13 residues. Germline CDR1 SGHVS, CDR2 FNYEAQ. Trimming removed 5 bases from V and 4 bases from J; junction bases left unmatched: 4. In DNA, the CDR3 is TGTGCCAGCAGCAAAGGACAGGCCACTGAAGCTTTCTTT. Amino acid sequence: CASSKGQATEAFF.

The V gene is TRBV30, the J gene TRBJ2-7, with D possibly being TRBD2 (6 bases). The germline gives CDR1 GTSNPN, CDR2 SVGIG (reference sequence). CDR3 length: 15 residues. Trimming shortened V by 5 bases and J by 3 bases, and 20 bases separated the two germline ends. The CDR3 nucleotides are TGTGCCTGGGCGAAAGTTAGCGGCATCAGCTACGAGCAGTACTTC. Protein: CAWAKVSGISYEQYF.

V usage is TRBV5-1 and J usage is TRBJ2-1, with D possibly matching TRBD2 (5 bases). The V and J ends lost 3 bases and 5 bases respectively, with 6 bases between them. The CDR3 has 12 residues. Germline CDR1 SGHRS, CDR2 YFSETQ. In DNA form, the CDR3 reads TGCGCCAGCAGCTGGGAGAACAATGAGCAGTTCTTC. Residues: CASSWENNEQFF. The full variable domain, with the rest looked up from reference TRBV5-1 and TRBJ2-1, is KAGVTQTPRYLIKTRGQQVTLSCSPISGHRSVSWYQQTPGQGLQFLFEYFSETQRNKGNFPGRFSGRQFSNSRSEMNVSTLELGDSALYLCASSWENNEQFFGPGTRLTVL.

The chain uses TRBV1 and TRBJ2-1; the D segment call TRBD2 is taken from the table without a DNA check. TRBV1 is shown as a pseudogene. The CDR3 is made up of 18 amino acids. CDR3 bases: TGCACCAGCAGCCTTGTTCCGCCGGGTAGCGGGGCCCACAATGAGCAGTTCTTC. Translated: CTSSLVPPGSGAHNEQFF.

The sample holds a few counts of this clone. The chain links TRBV5-4 to TRBJ2-3; 10 bases line up with TRBD1. The CDR3 sequence is 15 residues long. Germline V gives CDR1 SGHNT, CDR2 YYREEE (reference sequence). Losses at the gene ends were 2 bases for V and 3 bases for J; bases not matched to a gene: 3. The DNA for the CDR3 is TGTGCCAGCAGCTTCGACAGGGGGCAAACAGATACGCAGTATTTT. Translating gives CASSFDRGQTDTQYF.

The chain combines TRBV10-3 with TRBJ1-3, with TRBD1 matching over 7 bases. CDR1 is ENHRY and CDR2 is SYGVKD in the germline V gene. This CDR3 has 15 residues. V was pared by 4 bases and J by 0 bases, with 3 bases of the junction left unmatched. CDR3 coding DNA: TGTGCCATCAGTGCCGGGACAGCCTCTGGAAACACCATATATTTT. As protein: CAISAGTASGNTIYF.

The chain joins TRBV10-3 to TRBJ2-7, with 10 bases lining up with TRBD1. The ends lost 2 bases at V and 3 bases at J; junction bases unmatched: 4. Germline-derived CDR1 and CDR2 are ENHRY and SYGVKD. The length of the CDR3 is 15 residues. The CDR3: CAISEPGTGDYEQYF. Here the CDR3 DNA reads TGTGCCATCAGTGAGCCCGGGACAGGGGACTACGAGCAGTACTTC.

V is TRBV24-1 and J is TRBJ2-5; D perhaps matches TRBD1 (6 bases). The CDR3 is made up of 13 amino acids. The ends were cut back, 2 bases at V and 4 bases at J, with 7 bases in the middle. Germline CDR1 is KGHDR and CDR2 is SFDVKD. The CDR3 here is CATSDWGRETQYF. DNA for the CDR3: TGTGCCACCAGTGATTGGGGGCGAGAGACCCAGTACTTC.